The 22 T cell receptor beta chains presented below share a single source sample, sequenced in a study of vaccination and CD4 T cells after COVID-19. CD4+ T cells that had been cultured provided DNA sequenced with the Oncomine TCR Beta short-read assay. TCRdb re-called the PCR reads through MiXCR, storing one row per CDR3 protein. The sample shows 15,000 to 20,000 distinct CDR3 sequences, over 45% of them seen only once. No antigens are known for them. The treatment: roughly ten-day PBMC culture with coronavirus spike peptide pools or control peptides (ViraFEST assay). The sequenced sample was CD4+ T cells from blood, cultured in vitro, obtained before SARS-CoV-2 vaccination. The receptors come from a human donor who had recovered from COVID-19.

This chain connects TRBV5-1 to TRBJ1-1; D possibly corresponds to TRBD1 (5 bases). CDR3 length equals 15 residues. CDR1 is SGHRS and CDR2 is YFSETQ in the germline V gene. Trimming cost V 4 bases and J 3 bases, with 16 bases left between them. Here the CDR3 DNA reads TGCGCCAGCAGCCCAGGGACTTTTAAGGACACTGAAGCTTTCTTT. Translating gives CASSPGTFKDTEAFF.

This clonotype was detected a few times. The CDR3 region is CASRDNRVEQYF. The CDR3 DNA sequence: TGTGCCAGCAGAGACAACAGGGTCGAGCAGTACTTC. The chain uses TRBV7-9 and TRBJ2-7; perhaps TRBD1 as D (6 bases). Trimming took off 6 bases at V and 6 bases at J, with 12 bases between the two ends. In germline, CDR1 is SEHNR, CDR2 FQNEAQ (reference sequence). The CDR3 totals 12 residues. Complete variable domain (other parts from reference TRBV7-9 and TRBJ2-7): DTGVSQNPRHKITKRGQNVTFRCDPISEHNRLYWYRQTLGQGPEFLTYFQNEAQLEKSRLLSDRFSAERPKGSFSTLEIQRTEQGDSAMYLCASRDNRVEQYFGPGTRLTVT.

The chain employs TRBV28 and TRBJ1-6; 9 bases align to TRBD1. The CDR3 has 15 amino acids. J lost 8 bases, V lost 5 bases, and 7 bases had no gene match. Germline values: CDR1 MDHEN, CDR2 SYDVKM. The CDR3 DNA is TGTGCCAGCAGTGACAGGACAGGGGCCTATTCACCCCTCCACTTT. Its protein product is CASSDRTGAYSPLHF.

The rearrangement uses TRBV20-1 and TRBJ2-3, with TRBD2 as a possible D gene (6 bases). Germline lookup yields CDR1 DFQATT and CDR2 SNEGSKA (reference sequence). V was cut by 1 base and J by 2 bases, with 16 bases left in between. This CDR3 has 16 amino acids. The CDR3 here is CSARGDFLENTDTQYF. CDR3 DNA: TGCAGTGCTAGAGGGGACTTCCTCGAAAACACAGATACGCAGTATTTT.

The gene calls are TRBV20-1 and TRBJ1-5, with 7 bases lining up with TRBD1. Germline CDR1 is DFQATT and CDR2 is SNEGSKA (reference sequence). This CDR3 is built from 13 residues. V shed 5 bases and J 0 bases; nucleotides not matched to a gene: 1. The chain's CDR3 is CSAGTASNQPQHF. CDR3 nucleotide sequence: TGCAGTGCTGGGACAGCTAGCAATCAGCCCCAGCATTTT.

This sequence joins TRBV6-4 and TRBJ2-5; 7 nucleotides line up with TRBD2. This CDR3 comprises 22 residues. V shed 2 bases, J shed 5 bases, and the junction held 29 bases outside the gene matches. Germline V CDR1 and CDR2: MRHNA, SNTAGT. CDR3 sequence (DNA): TGTGCCAGCAGTGACCCTTACGGTGAAGCGGGGCAAGTACCCGGGAGTTTTGAGACCCAGTACTTC. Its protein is CASSDPYGEAGQVPGSFETQYF.

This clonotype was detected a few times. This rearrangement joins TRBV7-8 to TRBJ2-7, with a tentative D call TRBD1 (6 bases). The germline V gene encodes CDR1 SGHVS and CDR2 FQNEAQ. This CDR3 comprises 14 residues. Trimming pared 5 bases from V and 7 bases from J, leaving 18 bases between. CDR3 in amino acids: CASSPRTAPREQYF. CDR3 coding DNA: TGTGCCAGCAGCCCTAGGACAGCCCCCAGGGAGCAGTACTTC.

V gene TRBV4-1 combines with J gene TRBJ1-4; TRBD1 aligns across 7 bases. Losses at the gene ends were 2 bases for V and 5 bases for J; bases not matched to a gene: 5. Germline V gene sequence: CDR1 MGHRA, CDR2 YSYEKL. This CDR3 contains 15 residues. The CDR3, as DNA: TGCGCCAGCAGCCAACCCCGGGACAGAAATGAAAAACTGTTTTTT. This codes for CASSQPRDRNEKLFF.

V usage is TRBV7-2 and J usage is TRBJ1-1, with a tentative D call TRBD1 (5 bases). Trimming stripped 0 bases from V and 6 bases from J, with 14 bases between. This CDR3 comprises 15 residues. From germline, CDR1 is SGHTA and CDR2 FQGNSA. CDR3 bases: TGTGCCAGCAGCTTAGCTCTTGCAGGGCGCCCTGAAGCTTTCTTT. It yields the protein CASSLALAGRPEAFF.

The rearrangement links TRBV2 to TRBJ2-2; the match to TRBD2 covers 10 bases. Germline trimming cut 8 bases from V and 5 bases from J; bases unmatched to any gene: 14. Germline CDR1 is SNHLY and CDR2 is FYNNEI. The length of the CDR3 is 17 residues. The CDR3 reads CASGRTGTSVATGELFF. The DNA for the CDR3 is TGTGCCAGCGGGAGAACCGGGACTAGCGTGGCAACCGGGGAGCTGTTTTTT. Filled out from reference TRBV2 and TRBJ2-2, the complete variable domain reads EPEVTQTPSHQVTQMGQEVILRCVPISNHLYFYWYRQILGQKVEFLVSFYNNEISEKSEIFDDQFSVERPDGSNFTLKIRSTKLEDSAMYFCASGRTGTSVATGELFFGEGSRLTVL.

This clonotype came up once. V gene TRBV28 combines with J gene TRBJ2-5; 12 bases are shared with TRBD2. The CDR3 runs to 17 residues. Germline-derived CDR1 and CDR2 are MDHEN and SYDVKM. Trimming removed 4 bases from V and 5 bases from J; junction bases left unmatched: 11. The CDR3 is CASSSWNPSGRGETQYF. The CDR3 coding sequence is TGTGCCAGCAGTTCTTGGAACCCTAGCGGGAGGGGGGAGACCCAGTACTTC.

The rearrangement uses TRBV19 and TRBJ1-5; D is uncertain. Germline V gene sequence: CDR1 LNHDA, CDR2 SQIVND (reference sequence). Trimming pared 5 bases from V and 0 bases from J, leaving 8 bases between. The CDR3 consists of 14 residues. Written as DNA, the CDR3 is TGTGCCAGTAGTTCCAAAAATAGCAATCAGCCCCAGCATTTT. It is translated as CASSSKNSNQPQHF.

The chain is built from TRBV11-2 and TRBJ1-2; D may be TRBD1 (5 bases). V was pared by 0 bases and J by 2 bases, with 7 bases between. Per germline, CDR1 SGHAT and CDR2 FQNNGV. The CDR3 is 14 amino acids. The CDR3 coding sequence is TGTGCCAGCAGCTTAGACAGGGACAACTATGGCTACACCTTC. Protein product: CASSLDRDNYGYTF.

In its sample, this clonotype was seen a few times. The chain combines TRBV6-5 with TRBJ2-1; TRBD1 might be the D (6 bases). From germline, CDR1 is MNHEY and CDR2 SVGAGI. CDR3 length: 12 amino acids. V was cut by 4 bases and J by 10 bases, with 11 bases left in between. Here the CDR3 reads CASSSTGKEQFF. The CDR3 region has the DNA TGTGCCAGCAGTTCCACAGGGAAGGAGCAGTTCTTC.

The chain's CDR3 is CASTQAGTGLSPLHF. The CDR3, as DNA: TGTGCCAGCACCCAAGCCGGGACAGGGCTTTCACCCCTCCACTTT. The V call is TRBV7-8, the J call TRBJ1-6, with 9 bases fitting TRBD1. V shed 7 bases and J 9 bases; nucleotides not matched to a gene: 10. This CDR3 has 15 amino acids. Germline V lookup: CDR1 SGHVS, CDR2 FQNEAQ.

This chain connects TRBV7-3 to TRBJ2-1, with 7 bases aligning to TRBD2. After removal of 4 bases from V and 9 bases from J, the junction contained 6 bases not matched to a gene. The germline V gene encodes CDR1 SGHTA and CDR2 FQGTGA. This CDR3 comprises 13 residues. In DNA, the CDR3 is TGTGCCAGCAGCTCTCAGCGGGGCATTGAGCAGTTCTTC. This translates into CASSSQRGIEQFF.

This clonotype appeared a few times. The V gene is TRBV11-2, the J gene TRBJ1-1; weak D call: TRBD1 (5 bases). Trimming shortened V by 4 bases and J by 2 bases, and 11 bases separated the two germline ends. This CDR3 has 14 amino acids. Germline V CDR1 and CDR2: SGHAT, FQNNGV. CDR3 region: CASSSRVDNTEAFF. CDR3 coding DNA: TGTGCCAGCAGCTCCAGGGTTGATAACACTGAAGCTTTCTTT. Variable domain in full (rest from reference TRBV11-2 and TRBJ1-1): EAGVAQSPRYKIIEKRQSVAFWCNPISGHATLYWYQQILGQGPKLLIQFQNNGVVDDSQLPKDRFSAERLKGVDSTLKIQPAKLEDSAVYLCASSSRVDNTEAFFGQGTRLTVV.

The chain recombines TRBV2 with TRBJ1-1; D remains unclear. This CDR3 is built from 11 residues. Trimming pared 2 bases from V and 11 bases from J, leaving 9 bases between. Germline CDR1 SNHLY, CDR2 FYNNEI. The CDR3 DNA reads TGTGCCAGCAGTGAATTTGTTGGGGCTTTCTTT. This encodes CASSEFVGAFF.

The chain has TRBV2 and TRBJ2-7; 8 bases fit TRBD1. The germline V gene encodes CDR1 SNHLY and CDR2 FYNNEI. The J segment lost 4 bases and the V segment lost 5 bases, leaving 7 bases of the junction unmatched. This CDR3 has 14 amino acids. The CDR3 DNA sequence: TGTGCCAGCAGTCCCTGGGACAGGCCGTACGAGCAGTACTTC. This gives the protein CASSPWDRPYEQYF.

Here the CDR3 reads CASSILYGYTF. For the CDR3, the DNA is TGTGCCAGCAGTATTCTCTATGGCTACACCTTC. This chain connects TRBV6-2 or TRBV6-3 to TRBJ1-2; no definite D call. Trimming removed 5 bases at V and 4 bases at J, with 5 bases between. Germline CDR1 MNHEY, CDR2 SVGEGT. The CDR3 is made up of 11 amino acids.

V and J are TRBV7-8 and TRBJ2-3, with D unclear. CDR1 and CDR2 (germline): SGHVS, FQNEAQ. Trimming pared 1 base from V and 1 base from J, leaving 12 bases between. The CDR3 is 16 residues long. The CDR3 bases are TGTGCCAGCAGCTTAGTCTCAGGTTTAGGCACAGATACGCAGTATTTT. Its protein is CASSLVSGLGTDTQYF.

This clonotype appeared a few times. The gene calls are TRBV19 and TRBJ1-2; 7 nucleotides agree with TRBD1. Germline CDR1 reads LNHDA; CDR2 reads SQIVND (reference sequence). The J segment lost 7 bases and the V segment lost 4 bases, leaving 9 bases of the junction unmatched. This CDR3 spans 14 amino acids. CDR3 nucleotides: TGTGCCAGTAGTACGACGGGACAGTTGAGTGGCTACACCTTC. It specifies CASSTTGQLSGYTF.